Shown below are 3 T cell receptor beta chains from a single sample sequenced in a study of cytomegalovirus exposure and HLA in healthy donors. The repertoire was sequenced with immunoSEQ multiplex PCR; TCRdb's copy has only in-frame clones and lacks some. The sample yields roughly 130,000 clones, 84% seen once. What was sequenced was PBMCs. The receptors derive from a woman aged 25-40 years in good health and CMV-seronegative.

The V call is TRBV7-9, the J call TRBJ2-5; D possibly corresponds to TRBD2 (7 bases). CDR1 and CDR2 (germline): SEHNR, FQNEAQ (reference sequence). Trimming stripped 6 bases from V and 5 bases from J, with 13 bases between. The CDR3 spans 13 residues. The CDR3 loop is CASSHRGAETQYF. The CDR3 DNA reads TGTGCCAGCAGTCACCGGGGGGCGGAGACCCAGTACTTC.

The chain recombines TRBV27 with TRBJ1-1; tentatively, D is TRBD1 (5 bases). Germline V CDR1 and CDR2: MNHEY, SMNVEV (reference sequence). CDR3 length: 13 residues. The V gene lost 2 bases and the J gene lost 5 bases, with 9 bases spanning the gap. As DNA, the CDR3 is TGTGCCAGCAGTTTAGGGGGGGTGACTGAAGCTTTCTTT. This sequence encodes CASSLGGVTEAFF.

The chain has TRBV6-6 and TRBJ1-2, with D possibly matching TRBD1 (6 bases). V lost 6 bases, J lost 7 bases, and 15 bases lay in between. CDR3 size: 13 residues. Per the germline V gene, CDR1 is MNHNY and CDR2 is SVGAGI (reference sequence). CDR3 nucleotides: TGTGCCAGCAGCATCGGGACATATCGTGGCTACACCTTC. Translating it yields CASSIGTYRGYTF.